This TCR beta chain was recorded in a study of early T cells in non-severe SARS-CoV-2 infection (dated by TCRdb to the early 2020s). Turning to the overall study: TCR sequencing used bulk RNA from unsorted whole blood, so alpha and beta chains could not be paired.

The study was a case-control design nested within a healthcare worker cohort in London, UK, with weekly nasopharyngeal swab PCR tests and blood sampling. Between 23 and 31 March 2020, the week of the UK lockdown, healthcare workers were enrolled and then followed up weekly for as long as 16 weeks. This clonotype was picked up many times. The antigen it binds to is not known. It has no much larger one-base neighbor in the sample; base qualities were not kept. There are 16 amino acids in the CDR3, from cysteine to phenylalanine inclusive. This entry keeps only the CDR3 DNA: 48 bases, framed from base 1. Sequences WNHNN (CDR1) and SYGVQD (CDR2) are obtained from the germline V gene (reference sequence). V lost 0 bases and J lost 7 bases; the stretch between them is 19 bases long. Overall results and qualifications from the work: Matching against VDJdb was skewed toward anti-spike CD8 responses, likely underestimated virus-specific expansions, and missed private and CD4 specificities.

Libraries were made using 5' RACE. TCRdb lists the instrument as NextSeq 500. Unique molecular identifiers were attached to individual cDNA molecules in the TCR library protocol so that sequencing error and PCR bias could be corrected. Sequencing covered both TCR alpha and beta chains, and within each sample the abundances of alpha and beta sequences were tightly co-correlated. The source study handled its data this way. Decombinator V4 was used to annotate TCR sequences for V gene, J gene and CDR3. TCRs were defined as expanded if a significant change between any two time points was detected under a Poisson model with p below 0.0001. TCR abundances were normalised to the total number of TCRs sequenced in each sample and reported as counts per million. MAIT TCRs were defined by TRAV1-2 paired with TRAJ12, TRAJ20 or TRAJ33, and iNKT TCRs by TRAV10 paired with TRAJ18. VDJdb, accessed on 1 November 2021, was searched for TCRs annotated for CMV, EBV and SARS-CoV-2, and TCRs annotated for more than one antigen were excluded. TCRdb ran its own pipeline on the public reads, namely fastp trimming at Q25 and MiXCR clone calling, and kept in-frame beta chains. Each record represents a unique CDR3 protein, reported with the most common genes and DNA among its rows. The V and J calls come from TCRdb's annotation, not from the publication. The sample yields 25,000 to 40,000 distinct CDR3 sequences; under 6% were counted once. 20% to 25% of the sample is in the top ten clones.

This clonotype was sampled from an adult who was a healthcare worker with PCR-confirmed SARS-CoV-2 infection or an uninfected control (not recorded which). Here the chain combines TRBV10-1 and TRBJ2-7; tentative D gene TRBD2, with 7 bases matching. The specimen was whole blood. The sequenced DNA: TGCGCCAGCAGTGAGTCAACGGGGGCGGGAGCTGGAGAGCAGTACTTC. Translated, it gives CASSESTGAGAGEQYF.